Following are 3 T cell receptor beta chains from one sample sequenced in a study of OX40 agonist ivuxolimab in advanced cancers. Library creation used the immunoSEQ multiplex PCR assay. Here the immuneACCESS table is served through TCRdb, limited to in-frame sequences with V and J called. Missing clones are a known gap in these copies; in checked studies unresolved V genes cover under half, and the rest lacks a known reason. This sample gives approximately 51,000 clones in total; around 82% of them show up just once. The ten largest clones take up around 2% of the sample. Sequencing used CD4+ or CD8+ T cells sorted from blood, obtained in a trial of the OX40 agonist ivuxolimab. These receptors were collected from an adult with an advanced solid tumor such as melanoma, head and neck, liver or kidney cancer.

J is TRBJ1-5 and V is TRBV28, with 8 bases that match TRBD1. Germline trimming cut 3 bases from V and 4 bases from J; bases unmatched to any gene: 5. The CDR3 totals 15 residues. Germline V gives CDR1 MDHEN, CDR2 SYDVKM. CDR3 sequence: CASSLGRGLNQPQHF. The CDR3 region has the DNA TGTGCCAGCAGTTTGGGCAGGGGGCTTAATCAGCCCCAGCATTTT. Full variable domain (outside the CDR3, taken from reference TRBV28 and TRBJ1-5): DVKVTQSSRYLVKRTGEKVFLECVQDMDHENMFWYRQDPGLGLRLIYFSYDVKMKEKGDIPEGYSVSREKKERFSLILESASTNQTSMYLCASSLGRGLNQPQHFGDGTRLSIL.

The CDR3 DNA sequence: TGTGCCAGCAGTTCTGCGGGGGAGGGTGAAAAACTGTTTTTT. It codes for CASSSAGEGEKLFF. The chain combines TRBV28 with TRBJ1-4; weak D call: TRBD1 (5 bases). The germline V gene encodes CDR1 MDHEN and CDR2 SYDVKM. Trimming removed 4 bases at V and 7 bases at J, with 13 bases between. This CDR3 has 14 residues.

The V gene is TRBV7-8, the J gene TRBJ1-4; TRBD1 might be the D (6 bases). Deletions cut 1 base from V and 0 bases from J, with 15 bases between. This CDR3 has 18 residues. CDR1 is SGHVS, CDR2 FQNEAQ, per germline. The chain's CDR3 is CASSLVGQGRATNEKLFF. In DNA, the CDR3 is TGTGCCAGCAGCTTAGTTGGTCAGGGGCGGGCAACTAATGAAAAACTGTTTTTT. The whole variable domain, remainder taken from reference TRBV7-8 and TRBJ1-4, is GAGVSQSPRYKVAKRGQDVALRCDPISGHVSLFWYQQALGQGPEFLTYFQNEAQLDKSGLPSDRFFAERPEGSVSTLKIQRTQQEDSAVYLCASSLVGQGRATNEKLFFGSGTQLSVL.